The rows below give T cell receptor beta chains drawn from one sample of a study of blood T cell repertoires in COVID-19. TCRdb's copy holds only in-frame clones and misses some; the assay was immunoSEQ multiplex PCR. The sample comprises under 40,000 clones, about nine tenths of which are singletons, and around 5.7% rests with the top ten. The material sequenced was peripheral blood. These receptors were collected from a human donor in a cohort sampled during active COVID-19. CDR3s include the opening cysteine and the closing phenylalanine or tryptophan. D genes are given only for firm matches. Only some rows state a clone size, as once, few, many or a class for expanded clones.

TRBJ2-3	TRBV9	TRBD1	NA	TGTGCCAGCAGCGAGACAGGGGGACGCGCAGATACGCAGTATTTT	CASSETGGRADTQYF
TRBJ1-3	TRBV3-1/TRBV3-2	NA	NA	TGTGCCAGCAGCCCCCTCGGAGGGTTAGGGAACACCATATATTTT	CASSPLGGLGNTIYF
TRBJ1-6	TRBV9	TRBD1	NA	TGTGCCAGCAGCCAGGGGGAGACTACTAATTCACCCCTCCACTTT	CASSQGETTNSPLHF
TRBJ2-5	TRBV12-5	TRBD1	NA	TGTGCTAGTGGTGACAGGGGAGAGACCCAGTACTTC	CASGDRGETQYF
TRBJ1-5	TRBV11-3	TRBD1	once	TGTGCCAGCAGCTCGGGACAGGGGTTGAGAAGCAATCAGCCCCAGCATTTT	CASSSGQGLRSNQPQHF
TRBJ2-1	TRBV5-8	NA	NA	TGTGCCAGCAGCCAGAGGGGGTTCAATGAGCAGTTCTTC	CASSQRGFNEQFF
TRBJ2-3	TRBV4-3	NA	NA	TGCGCCAGCAGCCAACCCCCCCGGGACTCTCCGCAGTATTTT	CASSQPPRDSPQYF
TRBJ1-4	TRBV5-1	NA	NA	TGCGCCAGCAGCTTGCCCTCGACAGGACGGGAAAAACTGTTTTTT	CASSLPSTGREKLFF
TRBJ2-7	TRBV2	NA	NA	TGTGCCAGCAGTGAAGTGGCAGGGGTCTACGAGCAGTACTTC	CASSEVAGVYEQYF
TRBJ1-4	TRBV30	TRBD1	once	TGTGCCTGTAGGGACAGGGGGCGAGGTGAAAAACTGTTTTTT	CACRDRGRGEKLFF
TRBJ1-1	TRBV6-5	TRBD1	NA	TGTGCCAGCAGTCGGACAGGGGAAACTGAAGCTTTCTTT	CASSRTGETEAFF
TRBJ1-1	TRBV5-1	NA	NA	TGCGCCACCAAAGAGCAGGGCACTGAAGCTTTCTTT	CATKEQGTEAFF
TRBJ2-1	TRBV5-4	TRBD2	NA	TGTGCCAGCAGCTTGGGCGGGGGGTCCTACAATGAGCAGTTCTTC	CASSLGGGSYNEQFF
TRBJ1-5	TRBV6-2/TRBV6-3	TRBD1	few	TGTGCCAGCAGTTCGGACAGGGTACAGCCCCAGCATTTT	CASSSDRVQPQHF
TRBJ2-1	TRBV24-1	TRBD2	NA	TGTGCCACCAGTGAGGCCGGGACTAGCGGGGTGAATGAGCAGTTCTTC	CATSEAGTSGVNEQFF
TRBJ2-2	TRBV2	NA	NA	TGTGCCAGCAGGGGACTGAACACCGGGGAGCTGTTTTTT	CASRGLNTGELFF
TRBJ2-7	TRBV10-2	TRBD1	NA	TGCGCCAGCAGTGAGGGGACAGGGTGGTACGAGCAGTACTTC	CASSEGTGWYEQYF
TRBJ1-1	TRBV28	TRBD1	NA	TGTGCCAGCAGTAACCCGGGACAGTGGAGCACTGAAGCTTTCTTT	CASSNPGQWSTEAFF
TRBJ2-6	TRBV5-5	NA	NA	TGTGCCAGCAGCTTGAGAGGGGGAGCTGGGGCCAACGTCCTGACTTTC	CASSLRGGAGANVLTF
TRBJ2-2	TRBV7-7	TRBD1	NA	TGTGCCAGCAGCCCGACAGGGGATCCCGGGGAGCTGTTTTTT	CASSPTGDPGELFF
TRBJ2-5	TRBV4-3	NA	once	TGCGCCAGCAGCCAAGGTAGCCGGGACCAAGAGACCCAGTACTTC	CASSQGSRDQETQYF
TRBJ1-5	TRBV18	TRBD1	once	TGTGCCAGCTCACCAACAGGGGAGGATCAGCCCCAGCATTTT	CASSPTGEDQPQHF
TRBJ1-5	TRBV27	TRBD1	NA	TGTGCCAGCAGTTCCTCCCCTTCGACAGGGAGGTGGTATAGCAATCAGCCCCAGCATTTT	CASSSSPSTGRWYSNQPQHF
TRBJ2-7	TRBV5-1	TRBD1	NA	TGCGCCAGCAGCACCCGACAGGGGGCTCATGCCTACGAGCAGTACTTC	CASSTRQGAHAYEQYF
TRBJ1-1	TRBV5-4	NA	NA	TGTGCCAGCAGCCGGAGTGGCTTGATTGAAGCTTTCTTT	CASSRSGLIEAFF
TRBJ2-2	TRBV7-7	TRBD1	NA	TGTGCCAGCAGCCGGACAGGCCTCAACACCGGGGAGCTGTTTTTT	CASSRTGLNTGELFF
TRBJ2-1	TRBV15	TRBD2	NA	TGTGCCACCAGCAGAGAGGGCGGGAGCTACAATGAGCAGTTCTTC	CATSREGGSYNEQFF
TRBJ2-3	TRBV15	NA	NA	TGTGCCACCAGCAACGCTGGGCAGATTAGCACAGATACGCAGTATTTT	CATSNAGQISTDTQYF
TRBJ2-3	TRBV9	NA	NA	TGTGCCAGCAGCGTAGCTGGGGAGACAGATACGCAGTATTTT	CASSVAGETDTQYF
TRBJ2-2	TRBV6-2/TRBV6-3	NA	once	TGTGCCAGCAGTTACGGCAGGGATGAGACCGGGGAGCTGTTTTTT	CASSYGRDETGELFF
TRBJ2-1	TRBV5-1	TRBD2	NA	TGCGCCAGCAGCTGGCTAGCGGGAGAGGAGTATGAGCAGTTCTTC	CASSWLAGEEYEQFF
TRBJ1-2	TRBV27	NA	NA	TGTGCCAGCAGTTACTCAGGACAGCCCTATGGCTACACCTTC	CASSYSGQPYGYTF
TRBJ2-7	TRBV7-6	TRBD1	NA	TGTGCCAGCAGCCCGGGACAGGCCCCATCCGAGCAGTACTTC	CASSPGQAPSEQYF
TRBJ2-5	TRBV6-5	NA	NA	TGTGCCAGCAGTTACGCTCCCGGGCAGGGTGAAAAGACCCAGTACTTC	CASSYAPGQGEKTQYF
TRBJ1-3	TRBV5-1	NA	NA	TGCGCCAGCAGCTGGGGACACCGATCTGGAAACACCATATATTTT	CASSWGHRSGNTIYF